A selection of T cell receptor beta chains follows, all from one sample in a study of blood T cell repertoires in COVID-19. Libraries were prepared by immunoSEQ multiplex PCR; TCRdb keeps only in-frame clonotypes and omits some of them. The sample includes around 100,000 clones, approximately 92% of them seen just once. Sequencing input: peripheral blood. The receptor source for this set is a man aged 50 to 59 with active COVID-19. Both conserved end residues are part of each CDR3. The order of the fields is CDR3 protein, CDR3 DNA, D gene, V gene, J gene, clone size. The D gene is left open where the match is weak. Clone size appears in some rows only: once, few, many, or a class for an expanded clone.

cdr3_aa: CASSYPDTTDTQYF; cdr3_nt: TGTGCCAGCAGTTACCCGGACACCACAGATACGCAGTATTTT; d_call: NA; v_call: TRBV6-2/TRBV6-3; j_call: TRBJ2-3; clone_size: NA
cdr3_aa: CASSFDRDYNSPLHF; cdr3_nt: TGTGCCAGCAGCTTTGACAGGGATTATAATTCACCCCTCCACTTT; d_call: TRBD1; v_call: TRBV13; j_call: TRBJ1-6; clone_size: NA
cdr3_aa: CASSTGFTYEQYF; cdr3_nt: TGTGCCAGTTCGACAGGGTTTACCTACGAGCAGTACTTC; d_call: TRBD1; v_call: TRBV19; j_call: TRBJ2-7; clone_size: NA
cdr3_aa: CASSEGGFPNQPQHF; cdr3_nt: TGTGCCAGCAGTGAAGGAGGTTTCCCCAATCAGCCCCAGCATTTT; d_call: NA; v_call: TRBV2; j_call: TRBJ1-5; clone_size: NA
cdr3_aa: CASSGTSGHNEQFF; cdr3_nt: TGCGCCAGCAGCGGGACTAGCGGCCACAATGAGCAGTTCTTC; d_call: TRBD2; v_call: TRBV5-1; j_call: TRBJ2-1; clone_size: once
cdr3_aa: CASSTQGTTEAFF; cdr3_nt: TGTGCCAGTAGTACACAGGGTACCACTGAAGCTTTCTTT; d_call: NA; v_call: TRBV19; j_call: TRBJ1-1; clone_size: once
cdr3_aa: CASSRGTDLWSYTF; cdr3_nt: TGTGCCAGCAGCCGTGGGACTGATCTATGGAGCTACACCTTC; d_call: NA; v_call: TRBV28; j_call: TRBJ1-2; clone_size: NA
cdr3_aa: CASVPTGTGELFF; cdr3_nt: TGTGCCAGCGTTCCGACAGGGACCGGGGAGCTGTTTTTT; d_call: TRBD1; v_call: TRBV28; j_call: TRBJ2-2; clone_size: NA
cdr3_aa: CASSSGTELYHGYGYTF; cdr3_nt: TGTGCCAGCAGTTCCGGGACAGAGCTATACCACGGCTATGGCTACACCTTC; d_call: TRBD1; v_call: TRBV9; j_call: TRBJ1-2; clone_size: NA
cdr3_aa: CASSTPGGFKEAFF; cdr3_nt: TGTGCCAGCAGTACCCCAGGGGGTTTTAAGGAAGCTTTCTTT; d_call: TRBD1; v_call: TRBV2; j_call: TRBJ1-1; clone_size: NA
cdr3_aa: CASSTKDRGTPEAFF; cdr3_nt: TGTGCCAGTAGTACCAAGGACAGGGGAACACCTGAAGCTTTCTTT; d_call: TRBD1; v_call: TRBV19; j_call: TRBJ1-1; clone_size: large
cdr3_aa: CASRYTGGATDTQYF; cdr3_nt: TGCGCCAGCAGATACACAGGGGGCGCAACAGATACGCAGTATTTT; d_call: TRBD1; v_call: TRBV5-1; j_call: TRBJ2-3; clone_size: once
cdr3_aa: CASSPGTRNEQFF; cdr3_nt: TGTGCCAGCTCCCCTGGGACTCGGAATGAGCAGTTCTTC; d_call: NA; v_call: TRBV18; j_call: TRBJ2-1; clone_size: NA
cdr3_aa: CASSFVGADEQYF; cdr3_nt: TGTGCCAGCAGTTTTGTGGGAGCGGACGAGCAGTACTTC; d_call: NA; v_call: TRBV12-3/TRBV12-4; j_call: TRBJ2-7; clone_size: NA
cdr3_aa: CSVEPTSGRAVNEQFF; cdr3_nt: TGCAGCGTTGAACCTACTAGCGGGAGAGCGGTCAATGAGCAGTTCTTC; d_call: TRBD2; v_call: TRBV29-1; j_call: TRBJ2-1; clone_size: NA
cdr3_aa: CASSTPAGGGNEQFF; cdr3_nt: TGTGCCAGCAGCACCCCGGCGGGTGGGGGGAATGAGCAGTTCTTC; d_call: NA; v_call: TRBV11-1; j_call: TRBJ2-1; clone_size: NA
cdr3_aa: CASSQRGEQFF; cdr3_nt: TGTGCCAGCAGCCAGAGAGGTGAGCAGTTCTTC; d_call: NA; v_call: TRBV28; j_call: TRBJ2-1; clone_size: NA
cdr3_aa: CASSSTSASRTNEQFF; cdr3_nt: TGTGCCAGTAGTAGCACTAGCGCTTCGAGAACCAATGAGCAGTTCTTC; d_call: TRBD2; v_call: TRBV19; j_call: TRBJ2-1; clone_size: NA
cdr3_aa: CASSFSGRGDEQYF; cdr3_nt: TGTGCCAGCAGTTTTAGCGGTCGGGGGGACGAGCAGTACTTC; d_call: TRBD2; v_call: TRBV28; j_call: TRBJ2-7; clone_size: NA
cdr3_aa: CASSLYRDGSTEAFF; cdr3_nt: TGTGCCAGCAGCTTATACAGGGATGGGTCCACTGAAGCTTTCTTT; d_call: NA; v_call: TRBV5-5; j_call: TRBJ1-1; clone_size: NA
cdr3_aa: CASSLFGGYEQYF; cdr3_nt: TGTGCCAGCAGCTTATTCGGGGGATACGAGCAGTACTTC; d_call: NA; v_call: TRBV7-9; j_call: TRBJ2-7; clone_size: NA
cdr3_aa: CASSGDGNEQFF; cdr3_nt: TGTGCCAGCAGCGGCGACGGGAATGAGCAGTTCTTC; d_call: NA; v_call: TRBV9; j_call: TRBJ2-1; clone_size: NA
cdr3_aa: CASSFEGGKYNEQFF; cdr3_nt: TGCGCCAGCAGCTTCGAGGGAGGGAAGTACAATGAGCAGTTCTTC; d_call: TRBD2; v_call: TRBV5-1; j_call: TRBJ2-1; clone_size: NA
cdr3_aa: CASSQGQGYGYTF; cdr3_nt: TGTGCCAGCAGTCAAGGACAGGGCTATGGCTACACCTTC; d_call: TRBD1; v_call: TRBV28; j_call: TRBJ1-2; clone_size: once
cdr3_aa: CASSETSGRFNEQFF; cdr3_nt: TGTGCCAGCAGCGAAACTAGCGGGAGATTCAATGAGCAGTTCTTC; d_call: TRBD2; v_call: TRBV9; j_call: TRBJ2-1; clone_size: once
cdr3_aa: CASSRTGGSYEQYF; cdr3_nt: TGTGCCAGCAGTCGAACAGGGGGTTCCTACGAGCAGTACTTC; d_call: TRBD1; v_call: TRBV5-6; j_call: TRBJ2-7; clone_size: NA
cdr3_aa: CAWTQGAVGANVLTF; cdr3_nt: TGTGCCTGGACACAGGGGGCGGTCGGGGCCAACGTCCTGACTTTC; d_call: TRBD1; v_call: TRBV30; j_call: TRBJ2-6; clone_size: NA
cdr3_aa: CASSPLTGATDTQYF; cdr3_nt: TGTGCCAGCAGCCCACTAACAGGGGCCACAGATACGCAGTATTTT; d_call: TRBD1; v_call: TRBV5-6; j_call: TRBJ2-3; clone_size: NA
cdr3_aa: CASSHRGYEQYF; cdr3_nt: TGTGCCAGCAGTCACAGGGGTTACGAGCAGTACTTC; d_call: TRBD1; v_call: TRBV6-6; j_call: TRBJ2-7; clone_size: once
cdr3_aa: CASSARDREAYEQYF; cdr3_nt: TGTGCCAGCAGCGCCCGGGACAGGGAGGCCTACGAGCAGTACTTC; d_call: TRBD1; v_call: TRBV9; j_call: TRBJ2-7; clone_size: few
cdr3_aa: CASSTLNGQSTEAFF; cdr3_nt: TGCGCCAGCAGCACCTTAAATGGACAGAGCACTGAAGCTTTCTTT; d_call: NA; v_call: TRBV5-1; j_call: TRBJ1-1; clone_size: NA
cdr3_aa: CASSVGGYNQPQHF; cdr3_nt: TGTGCCAGCAGCGTAGGAGGGTACAATCAGCCCCAGCATTTT; d_call: NA; v_call: TRBV9; j_call: TRBJ1-5; clone_size: few
cdr3_aa: CASSLGLDTQYF; cdr3_nt: TGTGCCAGCAGCTTGGGTCTAGATACGCAGTATTTT; d_call: NA; v_call: TRBV5-4; j_call: TRBJ2-3; clone_size: NA
cdr3_aa: CASSSRGAGEETQYF; cdr3_nt: TGTGCCAGCAGTTCCCGGGGAGCGGGAGAGGAGACCCAGTACTTC; d_call: TRBD2; v_call: TRBV7-9; j_call: TRBJ2-5; clone_size: NA
cdr3_aa: CASGARPLNTGELFF; cdr3_nt: TGTGCCAGCGGGGCTAGACCCCTGAACACCGGGGAGCTGTTTTTT; d_call: NA; v_call: TRBV6-5; j_call: TRBJ2-2; clone_size: NA
cdr3_aa: CASSIASQFTDTQYF; cdr3_nt: TGTGCCAGTAGTATCGCTAGCCAATTCACAGATACGCAGTATTTT; d_call: NA; v_call: TRBV19; j_call: TRBJ2-3; clone_size: NA
cdr3_aa: CASSWDSDYQPQHF; cdr3_nt: TGTGCCAGCAGCTGGGACAGCGACTATCAGCCCCAGCATTTT; d_call: TRBD1; v_call: TRBV5-4; j_call: TRBJ1-5; clone_size: few
cdr3_aa: CASSPQPLAGAAYEQYF; cdr3_nt: TGTGCCAGTAGTCCCCAACCACTAGCGGGTGCGGCCTACGAGCAGTACTTC; d_call: TRBD2; v_call: TRBV19; j_call: TRBJ2-7; clone_size: NA
cdr3_aa: CASSPNDRPYNSPLHF; cdr3_nt: TGTGCCAGCAGTCCGAACGACAGACCCTATAATTCACCCCTCCACTTT; d_call: NA; v_call: TRBV28; j_call: TRBJ1-6; clone_size: NA
cdr3_aa: CASSSGQLNTEAFF; cdr3_nt: TGTGCCAGCAGTTCGGGACAACTGAACACTGAAGCTTTCTTT; d_call: NA; v_call: TRBV6-6; j_call: TRBJ1-1; clone_size: NA
cdr3_aa: CASSEWRGAGNTIYF; cdr3_nt: TGTGCCAGCAGTGAATGGCGGGGGGCAGGAAACACCATATATTTT; d_call: NA; v_call: TRBV6-1; j_call: TRBJ1-3; clone_size: NA
cdr3_aa: CASRDNANTGELFF; cdr3_nt: TGTGCCAGCCGGGACAACGCGAACACCGGGGAGCTGTTTTTT; d_call: NA; v_call: TRBV6-5; j_call: TRBJ2-2; clone_size: NA
cdr3_aa: CASMVLPDYEQYF; cdr3_nt: TGTGCCAGTATGGTTTTACCAGACTACGAGCAGTACTTC; d_call: NA; v_call: TRBV19; j_call: TRBJ2-7; clone_size: NA
cdr3_aa: CASSPGTVSYEQYF; cdr3_nt: TGTGCCAGCAGCCCGGGAACGGTTTCCTACGAGCAGTACTTC; d_call: NA; v_call: TRBV7-8; j_call: TRBJ2-7; clone_size: NA
cdr3_aa: CASSLGRGGDTDTQYF; cdr3_nt: TGTGCCAGCAGCTTAGGGAGGGGAGGAGACACAGATACGCAGTATTTT; d_call: NA; v_call: TRBV11-1; j_call: TRBJ2-3; clone_size: NA
cdr3_aa: CASSPRREPGHNSPLHF; cdr3_nt: TGTGCCAGTAGTCCGCGGAGAGAACCTGGCCATAATTCACCCCTCCACTTT; d_call: NA; v_call: TRBV19; j_call: TRBJ1-6; clone_size: NA
cdr3_aa: CASSFPTSGSYEQYF; cdr3_nt: TGTGCCAGCAGCTTTCCGACTAGCGGGAGTTACGAGCAGTACTTC; d_call: TRBD2; v_call: TRBV13; j_call: TRBJ2-7; clone_size: once
cdr3_aa: CASKLAGGTDTQYF; cdr3_nt: TGTGCCAGCAAACTAGCGGGAGGGACAGATACGCAGTATTTT; d_call: TRBD2; v_call: TRBV27; j_call: TRBJ2-3; clone_size: NA
cdr3_aa: CASSPRTGAYEQYF; cdr3_nt: TGTGCCAGCAGCCCGCGGACAGGGGCCTACGAGCAGTACTTC; d_call: TRBD1; v_call: TRBV3-1/TRBV3-2; j_call: TRBJ2-7; clone_size: few
cdr3_aa: CASRPGQSNQPQHF; cdr3_nt: TGTGCCAGCAGACCGGGACAATCCAATCAGCCCCAGCATTTT; d_call: NA; v_call: TRBV28; j_call: TRBJ1-5; clone_size: NA
cdr3_aa: CATSDSGLGEQFF; cdr3_nt: TGTGCCACCAGTGACTCGGGACTCGGGGAGCAGTTCTTC; d_call: NA; v_call: TRBV24-1; j_call: TRBJ2-1; clone_size: NA
cdr3_aa: CASSQPQAEGSYEQYF; cdr3_nt: TGTGCCAGCAGCCAACCCCAGGCGGAGGGCTCCTACGAGCAGTACTTC; d_call: NA; v_call: TRBV4-2; j_call: TRBJ2-7; clone_size: NA